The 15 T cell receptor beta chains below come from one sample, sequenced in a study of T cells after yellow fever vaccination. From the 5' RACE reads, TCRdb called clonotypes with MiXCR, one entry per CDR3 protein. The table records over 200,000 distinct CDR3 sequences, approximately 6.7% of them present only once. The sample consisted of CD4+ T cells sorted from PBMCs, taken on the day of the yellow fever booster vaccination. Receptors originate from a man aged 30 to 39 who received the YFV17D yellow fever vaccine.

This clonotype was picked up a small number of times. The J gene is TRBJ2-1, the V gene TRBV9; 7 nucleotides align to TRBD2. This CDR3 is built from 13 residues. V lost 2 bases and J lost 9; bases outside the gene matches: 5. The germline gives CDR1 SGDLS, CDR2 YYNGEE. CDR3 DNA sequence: TGTGCCAGCAGCGTGTTGACTAGCAGTGAGCAGTTCTTC. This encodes CASSVLTSSEQFF. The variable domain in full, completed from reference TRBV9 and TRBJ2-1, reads DSGVTQTPKHLITATGQRVTLRCSPRSGDLSVYWYQQSLDQGLQFLIQYYNGEERAKGNILERFSAQQFPDLHSELNLSSLELGDSALYFCASSVLTSSEQFFGPGTRLTVL.

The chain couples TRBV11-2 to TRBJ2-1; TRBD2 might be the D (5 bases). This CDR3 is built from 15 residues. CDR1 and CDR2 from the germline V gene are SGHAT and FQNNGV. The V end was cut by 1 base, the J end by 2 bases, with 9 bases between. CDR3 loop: CASSLASGAYNEQFF. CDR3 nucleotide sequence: TGTGCCAGCAGCTTAGCCAGCGGCGCCTACAATGAGCAGTTCTTC. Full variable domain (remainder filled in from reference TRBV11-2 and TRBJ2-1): EAGVAQSPRYKIIEKRQSVAFWCNPISGHATLYWYQQILGQGPKLLIQFQNNGVVDDSQLPKDRFSAERLKGVDSTLKIQPAKLEDSAVYLCASSLASGAYNEQFFGPGTRLTVL.

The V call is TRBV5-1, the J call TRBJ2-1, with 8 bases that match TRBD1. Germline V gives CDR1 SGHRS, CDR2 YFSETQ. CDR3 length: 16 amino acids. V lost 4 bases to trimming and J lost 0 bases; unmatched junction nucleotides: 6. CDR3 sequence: CASSPTGASSYNEQFF. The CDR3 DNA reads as TGCGCCAGCAGCCCGACAGGGGCGAGCTCCTACAATGAGCAGTTCTTC.

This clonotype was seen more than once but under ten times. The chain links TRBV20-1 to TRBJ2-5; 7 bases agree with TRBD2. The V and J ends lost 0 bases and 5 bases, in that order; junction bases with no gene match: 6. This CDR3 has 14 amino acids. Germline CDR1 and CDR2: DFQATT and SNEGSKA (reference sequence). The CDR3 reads CSARDGTIFETQYF. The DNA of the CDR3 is TGCAGTGCTAGAGATGGGACTATTTTTGAGACCCAGTACTTC.

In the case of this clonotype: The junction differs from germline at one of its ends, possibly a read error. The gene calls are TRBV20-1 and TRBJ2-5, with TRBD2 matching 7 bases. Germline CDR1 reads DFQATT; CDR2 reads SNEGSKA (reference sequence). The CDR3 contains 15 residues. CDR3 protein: CCARSVAGFQETQYF. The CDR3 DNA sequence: TGCTGTGCTAGATCCGTAGCGGGTTTCCAAGAGACCCAGTACTTC.

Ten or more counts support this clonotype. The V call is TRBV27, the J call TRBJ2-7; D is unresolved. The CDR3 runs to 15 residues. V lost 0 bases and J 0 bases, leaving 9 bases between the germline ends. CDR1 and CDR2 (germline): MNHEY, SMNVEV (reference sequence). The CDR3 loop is CASSLSSDASYEQYF. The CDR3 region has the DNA TGTGCCAGCAGTTTATCGTCGGATGCCTCCTACGAGCAGTACTTC.

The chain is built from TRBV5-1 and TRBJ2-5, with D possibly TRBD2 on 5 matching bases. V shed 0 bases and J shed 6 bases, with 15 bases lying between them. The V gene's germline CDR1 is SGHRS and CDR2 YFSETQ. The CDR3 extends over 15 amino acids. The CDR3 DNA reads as TGCGCCAGCAGCTTGGCCCGGGAAGAGAGAAAGACCCAGTACTTC. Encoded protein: CASSLAREERKTQYF.

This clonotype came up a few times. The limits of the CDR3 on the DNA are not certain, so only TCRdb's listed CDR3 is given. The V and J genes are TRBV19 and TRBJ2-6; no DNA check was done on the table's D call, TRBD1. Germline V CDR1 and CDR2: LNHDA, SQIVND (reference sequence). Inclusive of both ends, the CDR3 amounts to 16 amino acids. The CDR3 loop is CASTSVPGAGANVLTF.

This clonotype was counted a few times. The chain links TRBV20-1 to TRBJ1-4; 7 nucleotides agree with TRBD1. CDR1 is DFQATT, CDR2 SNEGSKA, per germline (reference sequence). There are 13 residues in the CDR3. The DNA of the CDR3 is TGCAGCATACAGGGGTCCGCTAATGAAAAACTGTTTTTT. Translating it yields CSIQGSANEKLFF.

The CDR3 loop is CASSLPQYYGYTF. CDR3 bases: TGTGCCAGCAGCCTCCCCCAATACTATGGCTACACCTTC. The rearrangement links TRBV3-1 to TRBJ1-2; unclear D gene. The CDR3 is 13 amino acids. V was cut by 4 bases and J by 3 bases, with 9 bases left in between. The V gene's germline CDR1 is LGHDT and CDR2 YNNKEL (reference sequence).

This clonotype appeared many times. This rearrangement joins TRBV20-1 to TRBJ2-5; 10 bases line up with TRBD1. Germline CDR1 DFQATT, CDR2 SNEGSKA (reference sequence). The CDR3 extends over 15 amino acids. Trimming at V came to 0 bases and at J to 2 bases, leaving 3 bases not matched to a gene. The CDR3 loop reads CSARDGTGDQETQYF. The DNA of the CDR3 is TGCAGTGCTAGAGACGGGACAGGGGATCAAGAGACCCAGTACTTC.

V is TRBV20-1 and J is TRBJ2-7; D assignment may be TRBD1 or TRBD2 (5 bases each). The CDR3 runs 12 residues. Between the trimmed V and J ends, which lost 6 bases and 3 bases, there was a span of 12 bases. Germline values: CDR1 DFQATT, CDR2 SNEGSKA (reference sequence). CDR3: CSAVGESYEQYF. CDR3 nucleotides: TGCAGTGCGGTGGGGGAAAGCTACGAGCAGTACTTC.

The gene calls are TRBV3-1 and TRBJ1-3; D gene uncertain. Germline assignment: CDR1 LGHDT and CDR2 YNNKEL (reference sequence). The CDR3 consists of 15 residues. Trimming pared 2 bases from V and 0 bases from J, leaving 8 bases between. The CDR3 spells CASSQMIGSGNTIYF. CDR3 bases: TGTGCCAGCAGCCAAATGATCGGCTCTGGAAACACCATATATTTT.

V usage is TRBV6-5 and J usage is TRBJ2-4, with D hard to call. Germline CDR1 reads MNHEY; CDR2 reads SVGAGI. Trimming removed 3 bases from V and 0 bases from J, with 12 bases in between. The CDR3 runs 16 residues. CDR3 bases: TGTGCCAGCAGTTATAGCCTGAACTTAGCCAAAAACATTCAGTACTTC. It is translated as CASSYSLNLAKNIQYF.

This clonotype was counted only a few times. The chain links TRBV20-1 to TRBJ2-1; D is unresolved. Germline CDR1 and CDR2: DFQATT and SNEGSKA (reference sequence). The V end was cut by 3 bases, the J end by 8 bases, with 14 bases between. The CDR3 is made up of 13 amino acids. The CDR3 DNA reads TGCAGTGCTAGTTTAGGAATTAGCTATGAGCAGTTCTTC. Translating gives CSASLGISYEQFF.